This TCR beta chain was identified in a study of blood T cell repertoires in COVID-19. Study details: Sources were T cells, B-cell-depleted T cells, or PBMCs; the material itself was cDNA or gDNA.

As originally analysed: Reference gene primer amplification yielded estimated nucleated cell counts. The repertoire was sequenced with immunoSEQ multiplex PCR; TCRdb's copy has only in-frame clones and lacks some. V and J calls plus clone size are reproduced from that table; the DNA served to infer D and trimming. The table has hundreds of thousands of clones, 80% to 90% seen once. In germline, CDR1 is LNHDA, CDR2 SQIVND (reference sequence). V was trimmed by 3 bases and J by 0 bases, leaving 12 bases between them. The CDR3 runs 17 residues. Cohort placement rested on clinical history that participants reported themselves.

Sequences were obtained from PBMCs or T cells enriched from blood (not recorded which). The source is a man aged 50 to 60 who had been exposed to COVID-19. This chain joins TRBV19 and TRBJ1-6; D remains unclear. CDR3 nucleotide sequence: TGTGCCAGTAGTATCAGTGATTGGAGCTCCTATAATTCACCCCTCCACTTT. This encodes CASSISDWSSYNSPLHF.